This T cell receptor beta chain was observed in a study of blood T cell repertoires in COVID-19. Across the whole study: The study drew acute and convalescent COVID-19 samples from the United States, Italy and Spain. Nucleic acid was either cDNA or gDNA, and it came from T cells, B-cell-depleted T cells, or PBMCs.

V was clipped by 1 base and J by 5 bases; unmatched bases: 2. Per germline, CDR1 SEHNR and CDR2 FQNEAQ (reference sequence). CDR3 size: 14 residues. Per the original methods: Estimates of nucleated cell counts were drawn from the amplification of reference gene primers. Data came from immunoSEQ multiplex PCR; TCRdb stores just in-frame clones and leaves some out. V and J calls plus clone size are reproduced from that table; the DNA served to infer D and trimming. The sample shows some 140,000 clones, about four fifths of them seen only once. The sample comprised peripheral blood. J is TRBJ2-3 and V is TRBV7-9, with 8 bases fitting TRBD2. This TCR came from a woman aged 60-75 years with active or convalescent COVID-19. The CDR3 here is CASSLGREVDTQYF. The CDR3 DNA reads as TGTGCCAGCAGCTTAGGGCGGGAGGTAGATACGCAGTATTTT.